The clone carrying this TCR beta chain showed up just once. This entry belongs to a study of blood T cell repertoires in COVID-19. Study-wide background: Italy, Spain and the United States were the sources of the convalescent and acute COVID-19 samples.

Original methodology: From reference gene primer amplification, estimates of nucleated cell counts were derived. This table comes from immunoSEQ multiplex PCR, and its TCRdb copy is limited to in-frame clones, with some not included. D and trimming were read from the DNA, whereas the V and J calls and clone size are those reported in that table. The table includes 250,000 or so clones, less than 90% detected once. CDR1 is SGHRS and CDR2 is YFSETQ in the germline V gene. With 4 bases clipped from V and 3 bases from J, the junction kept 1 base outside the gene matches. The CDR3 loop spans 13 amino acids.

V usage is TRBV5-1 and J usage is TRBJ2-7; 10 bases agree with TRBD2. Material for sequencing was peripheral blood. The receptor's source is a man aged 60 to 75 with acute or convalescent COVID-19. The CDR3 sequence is CASSPSGGYEQYF. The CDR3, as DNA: TGCGCCAGCAGCCCTAGCGGGGGCTACGAGCAGTACTTC.